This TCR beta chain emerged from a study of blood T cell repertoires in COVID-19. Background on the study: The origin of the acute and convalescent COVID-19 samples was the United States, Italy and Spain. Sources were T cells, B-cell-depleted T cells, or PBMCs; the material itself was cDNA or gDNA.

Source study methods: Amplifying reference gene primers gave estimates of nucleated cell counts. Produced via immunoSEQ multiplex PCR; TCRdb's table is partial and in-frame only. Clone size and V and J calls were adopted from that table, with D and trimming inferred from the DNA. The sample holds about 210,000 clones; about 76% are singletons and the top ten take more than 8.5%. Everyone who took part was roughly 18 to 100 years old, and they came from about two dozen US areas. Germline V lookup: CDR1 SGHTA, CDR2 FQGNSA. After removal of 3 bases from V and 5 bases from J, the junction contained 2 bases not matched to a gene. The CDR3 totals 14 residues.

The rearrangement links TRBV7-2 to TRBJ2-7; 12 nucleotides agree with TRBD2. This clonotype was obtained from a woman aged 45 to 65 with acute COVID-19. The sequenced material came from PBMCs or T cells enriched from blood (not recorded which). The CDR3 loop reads CASSFRTSGNEQYF. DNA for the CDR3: TGTGCCAGCAGCTTCAGGACTAGCGGGAACGAGCAGTACTTC.